Listed below are T cell receptor beta chains from one sample, sequenced in a study of blood T cell repertoires in COVID-19. Using immunoSEQ multiplex PCR, the repertoire was profiled, and TCRdb retains in-frame clones only, with some absent. The sample has 300,000 to 350,000 clones; roughly 88% are singletons. The sequenced material came from PBMCs or T cells enriched from blood (not recorded which). These receptors were taken from a man in his thirties or forties who had recovered from COVID-19. Both conserved end residues are part of each CDR3. Fields, in order: D gene, J gene, CDR3 length, V gene, clone size, CDR3 protein, CDR3 DNA. The D gene is left open where the match is weak. Where a row states a size, it is once, few, many or the class of an expanded clone; other rows omit it.

D gene: -; J gene: TRBJ2-3; CDR3 length: 13; V gene: TRBV6-6; clone size: -; CDR3 protein: CASRQGRSDTQYF; CDR3 DNA: TGTGCCAGCAGGCAGGGTCGTTCAGATACGCAGTATTTT
D gene: -; J gene: TRBJ1-2; CDR3 length: 12; V gene: TRBV2; clone size: -; CDR3 protein: CASGEGDYGYTF; CDR3 DNA: TGTGCCAGCGGGGAGGGCGACTATGGCTACACCTTC
D gene: TRBD1; J gene: TRBJ2-2; CDR3 length: 14; V gene: TRBV5-6; clone size: -; CDR3 protein: CASSAGTGIGELFF; CDR3 DNA: TGTGCCAGCAGCGCCGGGACAGGGATCGGGGAGCTGTTTTTT
D gene: TRBD1; J gene: TRBJ1-5; CDR3 length: 15; V gene: TRBV19; clone size: -; CDR3 protein: CASRQGGESNQPQHF; CDR3 DNA: TGTGCCAGTAGGCAGGGGGGTGAAAGCAATCAGCCCCAGCATTTT
D gene: -; J gene: TRBJ2-1; CDR3 length: 13; V gene: TRBV29-1; clone size: few; CDR3 protein: CSVSSRGYNEQFF; CDR3 DNA: TGCAGCGTTTCTAGTCGAGGCTACAATGAGCAGTTCTTC
D gene: -; J gene: TRBJ2-7; CDR3 length: 12; V gene: TRBV30; clone size: -; CDR3 protein: CACEQGLYEQYF; CDR3 DNA: TGTGCCTGCGAGCAGGGTCTCTACGAGCAGTACTTC
D gene: -; J gene: TRBJ1-2; CDR3 length: 16; V gene: TRBV13; clone size: -; CDR3 protein: CASSLGGQPLNYGYTF; CDR3 DNA: TGTGCCAGCAGCTTAGGGGGGCAGCCACTCAACTATGGCTACACCTTC
D gene: TRBD1; J gene: TRBJ2-1; CDR3 length: 23; V gene: TRBV15; clone size: -; CDR3 protein: CATSRDSGTGVQAYTSSYNEQFF; CDR3 DNA: TGTGCCACCAGCAGAGACTCCGGGACAGGGGTTCAAGCATATACGAGCTCCTACAATGAGCAGTTCTTC
D gene: -; J gene: TRBJ1-6; CDR3 length: 15; V gene: TRBV13; clone size: -; CDR3 protein: CASSLAGRESSPLHF; CDR3 DNA: TGTGCCAGCAGCTTAGCGGGCAGGGAAAGTTCACCCCTCCACTTT
D gene: TRBD1; J gene: TRBJ2-7; CDR3 length: 14; V gene: TRBV2; clone size: once; CDR3 protein: CASSEDRGYYEQYF; CDR3 DNA: TGTGCCAGCAGTGAAGACAGGGGGTACTACGAGCAGTACTTC
D gene: TRBD1; J gene: TRBJ2-7; CDR3 length: 14; V gene: TRBV5-1; clone size: -; CDR3 protein: CASSSGTDSYEQYF; CDR3 DNA: TGCGCCAGCAGTTCGGGGACAGACTCCTACGAGCAGTACTTC
D gene: TRBD2; J gene: TRBJ2-7; CDR3 length: 15; V gene: TRBV5-6; clone size: -; CDR3 protein: CASTHLASGAYEQYF; CDR3 DNA: TGTGCCAGCACCCATTTGGCTAGCGGCGCCTACGAGCAGTACTTC
D gene: -; J gene: TRBJ1-6; CDR3 length: 16; V gene: TRBV7-2; clone size: -; CDR3 protein: CASSSRGGAANSPLHF; CDR3 DNA: TGTGCCAGCAGCTCCCGGGGGGGTGCCGCTAATTCACCCCTCCACTTT
D gene: TRBD1; J gene: TRBJ2-5; CDR3 length: 13; V gene: TRBV7-3; clone size: -; CDR3 protein: CASSSGQGQTQYF; CDR3 DNA: TGTGCCAGCAGTTCTGGACAGGGCCAGACCCAGTACTTC
D gene: TRBD1; J gene: TRBJ2-7; CDR3 length: 17; V gene: TRBV19; clone size: -; CDR3 protein: CASSNFPGTGTTYEQYF; CDR3 DNA: TGTGCCAGTAGTAATTTTCCCGGGACAGGGACAACCTACGAGCAGTACTTC
D gene: TRBD1; J gene: TRBJ1-5; CDR3 length: 15; V gene: TRBV19; clone size: once; CDR3 protein: CASSNRTGLSIPQHF; CDR3 DNA: TGTGCCAGTAGTAACAGGACAGGGTTGTCTATCCCCCAGCATTTT
D gene: -; J gene: TRBJ1-2; CDR3 length: 14; V gene: TRBV21-1; clone size: -; CDR3 protein: CASSIQRTGGGYTF; CDR3 DNA: TGTGCCAGCAGCATACAAAGGACAGGGGGTGGCTACACCTTC
D gene: -; J gene: TRBJ2-1; CDR3 length: 13; V gene: TRBV5-1; clone size: -; CDR3 protein: CASSPEGNNEQFF; CDR3 DNA: TGCGCCAGCAGCCCGGAGGGGAACAATGAGCAGTTCTTC
D gene: -; J gene: TRBJ1-1; CDR3 length: 13; V gene: TRBV7-2; clone size: -; CDR3 protein: CASSLSRNTEAFF; CDR3 DNA: TGTGCCAGCAGCTTATCTAGGAACACTGAAGCTTTCTTT
D gene: TRBD2; J gene: TRBJ2-5; CDR3 length: 14; V gene: TRBV5-6; clone size: -; CDR3 protein: CASSFGLDQETQYF; CDR3 DNA: TGTGCCAGCAGCTTCGGACTAGACCAAGAGACCCAGTACTTC
D gene: TRBD1; J gene: TRBJ1-1; CDR3 length: 13; V gene: TRBV6-2/TRBV6-3; clone size: few; CDR3 protein: CASSPWDRDEAFF; CDR3 DNA: TGTGCCAGCAGTCCCTGGGACAGAGATGAAGCTTTCTTT
D gene: -; J gene: TRBJ2-1; CDR3 length: 13; V gene: TRBV11-3; clone size: -; CDR3 protein: CASSPGGDNEQFF; CDR3 DNA: TGTGCCAGCAGCCCGGGCGGGGACAATGAGCAGTTCTTC
D gene: -; J gene: TRBJ2-7; CDR3 length: 14; V gene: TRBV7-9; clone size: once; CDR3 protein: CASSSAAVGGEQYF; CDR3 DNA: TGTGCCAGCAGCTCCGCGGCCGTCGGGGGCGAGCAGTACTTC
D gene: -; J gene: TRBJ2-6; CDR3 length: 15; V gene: TRBV6-2/TRBV6-3; clone size: many; CDR3 protein: CASSYEDSGANVLTF; CDR3 DNA: TGTGCCAGCAGTTACGAGGACTCTGGGGCCAACGTCCTGACTTTC
D gene: -; J gene: TRBJ1-3; CDR3 length: 14; V gene: TRBV7-9; clone size: -; CDR3 protein: CASKMAFSGNTIYF; CDR3 DNA: TGTGCCAGCAAAATGGCCTTCTCTGGAAACACCATATATTTT
D gene: TRBD1; J gene: TRBJ1-3; CDR3 length: 16; V gene: TRBV7-2; clone size: few; CDR3 protein: CASSLGDRVSGNTIYF; CDR3 DNA: TGTGCCAGCAGCTTAGGGGACAGGGTCTCTGGAAACACCATATATTTT
D gene: -; J gene: TRBJ1-2; CDR3 length: 14; V gene: TRBV2; clone size: -; CDR3 protein: CASSEGVTVYGYTF; CDR3 DNA: TGTGCCAGCAGTGAAGGGGTGACAGTCTATGGCTACACCTTC
D gene: -; J gene: TRBJ2-2; CDR3 length: 19; V gene: TRBV14; clone size: -; CDR3 protein: CASSQDHLGSELNTGELFF; CDR3 DNA: TGTGCCAGCAGCCAAGACCACCTAGGCAGCGAGTTGAACACCGGGGAGCTGTTTTTT
D gene: -; J gene: TRBJ1-2; CDR3 length: 14; V gene: TRBV5-1; clone size: -; CDR3 protein: CASSSSGQPSGYTF; CDR3 DNA: TGCGCCAGCAGCTCAAGCGGACAGCCCAGCGGCTACACCTTC
D gene: -; J gene: TRBJ2-1; CDR3 length: 12; V gene: TRBV11-2; clone size: -; CDR3 protein: CASSFERGEQFF; CDR3 DNA: TGTGCCAGCAGCTTTGAACGGGGGGAGCAGTTCTTC
D gene: TRBD1; J gene: TRBJ1-5; CDR3 length: 14; V gene: TRBV2; clone size: -; CDR3 protein: CASSLQGADQPQHF; CDR3 DNA: TGTGCCAGCAGTTTACAGGGGGCTGATCAGCCCCAGCATTTT
D gene: -; J gene: TRBJ1-4; CDR3 length: 14; V gene: TRBV5-4; clone size: -; CDR3 protein: CASSLTGSNEKLFF; CDR3 DNA: TGTGCCAGCAGCTTGACAGGGAGTAATGAAAAACTGTTTTTT
D gene: -; J gene: TRBJ1-6; CDR3 length: 13; V gene: TRBV12-3/TRBV12-4; clone size: -; CDR3 protein: CASRPGVNSPLHF; CDR3 DNA: TGTGCCAGCAGGCCAGGGGTAAATTCACCCCTCCACTTT